Listed below are T cell receptor beta chains from one sample, sequenced in a study of T cells in Graves' hyperthyroidism and ophthalmopathy. TCRdb itself ran the multiplex PCR reads through MiXCR, one entry per CDR3 protein. The sample shows around 490,000 distinct CDR3 sequences, 15% to 20% of them seen only once. The sample taken for sequencing was blood. These receptors all come from a man between 40 and 49 years old with Graves' ophthalmopathy. Each CDR3 is given with its conserved first and last residue. The size field is filled for only some rows; it gives once, few, many or a size class.

J gene,V gene,clone size,CDR3 protein
TRBJ2-7,TRBV7-6,NA,CASSPSGDRDYEQYF
TRBJ1-1,TRBV3-1,many,CASSHRTGGTEAFF
TRBJ1-2,TRBV3-1,few,CASSRGKEGYTF
TRBJ1-6,TRBV5-1,few,CASSVDRVNSPLHF
TRBJ2-1,TRBV7-8,few,CASSSRGLAGEVEQFF
TRBJ1-1,TRBV4-3,NA,CASSQALRGPTEAFF
TRBJ2-7,TRBV6-2/TRBV6-3,many,CASSYQTGLREQYF
TRBJ1-4,TRBV7-2,few,CASTFRQVDEKLFF
TRBJ2-5,TRBV7-9,few,CASSLRGGAFEPQYF
TRBJ2-1,TRBV20-1,many,CSAVGPSSYNEQFF
TRBJ1-2,TRBV19,NA,CASNPNRAIGGYTF
TRBJ1-3,TRBV5-8,NA,CASSLTASTAGNTIYF
TRBJ1-5,TRBV19,NA,CASSIRTGRQPQHF
TRBJ1-5,TRBV5-1,NA,CASSPTGLFNQPQHF
TRBJ1-1,TRBV20-1,few,CSASRQSGGTEAFF
TRBJ2-5,TRBV7-9,many,CASSSKEQGATRETQYF
TRBJ1-5,TRBV5-1,NA,CASSLNRGYSNQPQHF
TRBJ2-2,TRBV7-6,few,CASSLGQGTNTGELFF
TRBJ2-3,TRBV20-1,many,CSGRKSTDTQYF
TRBJ1-2,TRBV7-6,many,CASSVGQNRTLHYGYTF
TRBJ2-2,TRBV28,NA,CASSSPGQARELFF
TRBJ1-1,TRBV6-1,NA,CASGGARFTEAFF
TRBJ1-1,TRBV20-1,many,CSAGRQANTEAFF
TRBJ1-6,TRBV12-3/TRBV12-4,NA,CASSTPRGQGYNSPLHF
TRBJ2-2,TRBV5-1,NA,CTSSLAGGRGTGELFF
TRBJ1-5,TRBV6-2/TRBV6-3,few,CASAPWAGGNQPQHF
TRBJ1-5,TRBV30,many,CAWSPLENQPQHF
TRBJ1-1,TRBV5-1,NA,CASSPRTGSGNTEAFF
TRBJ1-3,TRBV28,NA,CASSPSGISGNTIYF
TRBJ2-5,TRBV7-3,NA,CASSLAGLGGLETQYF
TRBJ2-5,TRBV12-3/TRBV12-4,NA,CASSLNGELYQETQYF
TRBJ1-1,TRBV12-3/TRBV12-4,many,CASSLADLLNTEAFF
TRBJ2-1,TRBV28,NA,CASSFPRASYNEQFF
TRBJ1-5,TRBV29-1,NA,CSVVTGYNQPQHF
TRBJ1-5,TRBV12-3/TRBV12-4,many,CASSLKGQGGQPQHF
TRBJ2-1,TRBV10-3,few,CAITRDTSSYNEQFF
TRBJ2-3,TRBV5-1,few,CASSLGGQGSDTQYF
TRBJ2-1,TRBV7-9,few,CASSSRTSNEQFF
TRBJ2-7,TRBV20-1,NA,CSASVIEGGEQYF
TRBJ2-5,TRBV7-6,NA,CASSRRAAELGETQYF